Listed below are T cell receptor beta chains from one sample, sequenced in a study of cytomegalovirus exposure and HLA in healthy donors. Profiling relied on immunoSEQ multiplex PCR, and the TCRdb table lists in-frame clones only, not all of them. The sample yields about 160,000 clones, nearly 80% seen once. Sequenced input: PBMCs. Source of these receptors: a man younger than 30 in good health and CMV-seropositive. CDR3s include the opening cysteine and the closing phenylalanine or tryptophan. A D gene is named only where the DNA matches it firmly. Clone size is stated in some rows and not others, as once, few, many or a class when expanded.

d_call: TRBD2
clone_size: -
v_call: TRBV2
j_call: TRBJ2-3
cdr3_aa: CASTRPGLAADTQYF
cdr3_nt: TGTGCCAGCACCCGACCCGGACTAGCTGCCGATACGCAGTATTTT

d_call: -
clone_size: -
v_call: TRBV29-1
j_call: TRBJ1-1
cdr3_aa: CSGRGGVSMNTEAFF
cdr3_nt: TGCAGCGGCCGGGGGGGGGTGAGCATGAACACTGAAGCTTTCTTT

d_call: TRBD2
clone_size: -
v_call: TRBV7-8
j_call: TRBJ2-1
cdr3_aa: CASSLWGGNEQFF
cdr3_nt: TGTGCCAGCAGCTTATGGGGGGGCAATGAGCAGTTCTTC

d_call: -
clone_size: -
v_call: TRBV7-9
j_call: TRBJ1-2
cdr3_aa: CASSLKPSYYGYTF
cdr3_nt: TGTGCCAGCAGCTTAAAACCCAGTTACTATGGCTACACCTTC

d_call: TRBD1
clone_size: -
v_call: TRBV27
j_call: TRBJ1-1
cdr3_aa: CASSPTGQGVGTEAFF
cdr3_nt: TGTGCCAGCAGTCCCACGGGACAGGGGGTAGGCACTGAAGCTTTCTTT

d_call: -
clone_size: -
v_call: TRBV11-1
j_call: TRBJ1-1
cdr3_aa: CASSSRGRGTRGLNTEAFF
cdr3_nt: TGTGCCAGCAGCAGCCGTGGGAGGGGGACGAGGGGGTTGAACACTGAAGCTTTCTTT

d_call: -
clone_size: few
v_call: TRBV14
j_call: TRBJ2-7
cdr3_aa: CASSQGGHLYEQYF
cdr3_nt: TGTGCCAGCAGCCAAGGTGGACACCTCTACGAGCAGTACTTC

d_call: -
clone_size: -
v_call: TRBV6-5
j_call: TRBJ1-6
cdr3_aa: CASSYSRSGNSPLHF
cdr3_nt: TGTGCCAGCAGTTACTCTCGCTCAGGGAATTCACCCCTCCACTTT

d_call: -
clone_size: once
v_call: TRBV18
j_call: TRBJ2-1
cdr3_aa: CASSAERLVENNEQFF
cdr3_nt: TGTGCCAGCTCAGCCGAACGACTAGTCGAAAACAATGAGCAGTTCTTC

d_call: TRBD2
clone_size: -
v_call: TRBV7-9
j_call: TRBJ2-7
cdr3_aa: CSSSLASGGSSYEQYF
cdr3_nt: TGTTCCAGCAGCTTAGCCTCGGGGGGGTCGTCCTACGAGCAGTACTTC

d_call: TRBD1
clone_size: -
v_call: TRBV19
j_call: TRBJ1-2
cdr3_aa: CASNLRDSYGYTF
cdr3_nt: TGTGCCAGTAATTTAAGGGACAGCTATGGCTACACCTTC

d_call: -
clone_size: -
v_call: TRBV27
j_call: TRBJ1-1
cdr3_aa: CASSPHRERATEAFF
cdr3_nt: TGTGCCAGCAGTCCACACAGGGAGAGAGCGACTGAAGCTTTCTTT

d_call: -
clone_size: -
v_call: TRBV5-5
j_call: TRBJ2-3
cdr3_aa: CASSLLSGGGDTQYF
cdr3_nt: TGTGCCAGCAGCTTGTTATCGGGGGGCGGAGATACGCAGTATTTT

d_call: TRBD2
clone_size: -
v_call: TRBV11-2
j_call: TRBJ2-5
cdr3_aa: CASSLSQRGVGETQYF
cdr3_nt: TGTGCCAGCAGCTTAAGCCAGCGGGGGGTCGGGGAGACCCAGTACTTC

d_call: -
clone_size: -
v_call: TRBV5-8
j_call: TRBJ2-3
cdr3_aa: CASSPGHPTDTQYF
cdr3_nt: TGTGCCAGCAGCCCGGGACACCCCACAGATACGCAGTATTTT

d_call: -
clone_size: -
v_call: TRBV29-1
j_call: TRBJ2-2
cdr3_aa: CSVLDPTGTGELFF
cdr3_nt: TGCAGCGTACTCGACCCCACGGGGACCGGGGAGCTGTTTTTT

d_call: -
clone_size: -
v_call: TRBV5-1
j_call: TRBJ2-6
cdr3_aa: CASSEALMGGANGLTF
cdr3_nt: TGCGCCAGCAGCGAGGCCCTAATGGGCGGGGCCAACGGCCTGACTTTC

d_call: -
clone_size: -
v_call: TRBV7-9
j_call: TRBJ2-3
cdr3_aa: CASSLGGHSTDTQYF
cdr3_nt: TGTGCCAGCAGCTTAGGAGGACACAGCACAGATACGCAGTATTTT

d_call: -
clone_size: few
v_call: TRBV18
j_call: TRBJ1-4
cdr3_aa: CASSPLIQGGSTNEKLFF
cdr3_nt: TGTGCCAGCTCACCACTCATACAGGGAGGGTCAACTAATGAAAAACTGTTTTTT

d_call: TRBD1
clone_size: -
v_call: TRBV18
j_call: TRBJ1-4
cdr3_aa: CASSLIGQGTEKLFF
cdr3_nt: TGTGCCAGCTCACTAATAGGACAGGGGACAGAAAAACTGTTTTTT

d_call: TRBD1
clone_size: -
v_call: TRBV5-1
j_call: TRBJ1-4
cdr3_aa: CASSPGQYNEKLFF
cdr3_nt: TGCGCCAGCAGCCCGGGACAGTATAATGAAAAACTGTTTTTT

d_call: TRBD2
clone_size: -
v_call: TRBV13
j_call: TRBJ2-4
cdr3_aa: CASSPQGTSGLAKNIQYF
cdr3_nt: TGTGCCAGCAGCCCGCAGGGGACTAGCGGGTTAGCCAAAAACATTCAGTACTTC

d_call: -
clone_size: few
v_call: TRBV7-2
j_call: TRBJ2-7
cdr3_aa: CASSFRRSSYEQYF
cdr3_nt: TGTGCCAGCAGCTTTCGGCGGAGCTCCTACGAGCAGTACTTC

d_call: -
clone_size: few
v_call: TRBV5-1
j_call: TRBJ2-3
cdr3_aa: CASSETGLSEATQYF
cdr3_nt: TGCGCCAGCAGCGAGACGGGACTCTCTGAGGCTACGCAGTATTTT

d_call: TRBD2
clone_size: -
v_call: TRBV7-2
j_call: TRBJ2-2
cdr3_aa: CASRRLATYNTGELFF
cdr3_nt: TGTGCCAGCAGACGACTAGCGACCTATAACACCGGGGAGCTGTTTTTT

d_call: -
clone_size: -
v_call: TRBV4-3
j_call: TRBJ1-5
cdr3_aa: CASSQGQLNQPQHF
cdr3_nt: TGCGCCAGCAGCCAAGGACAGTTAAATCAGCCCCAGCATTTT

d_call: -
clone_size: once
v_call: TRBV7-2
j_call: TRBJ1-1
cdr3_aa: CASSFGLNTEAFF
cdr3_nt: TGTGCCAGCAGCTTCGGTCTGAACACTGAAGCTTTCTTT

d_call: TRBD1
clone_size: few
v_call: TRBV7-9
j_call: TRBJ1-1
cdr3_aa: CASSLSRDSTEAFF
cdr3_nt: TGTGCCAGCAGCTTATCTCGGGACAGCACTGAAGCTTTCTTT

d_call: TRBD1
clone_size: -
v_call: TRBV5-4
j_call: TRBJ2-7
cdr3_aa: CASSETGAENEQYF
cdr3_nt: TGTGCCAGCAGCGAGACAGGGGCTGAAAACGAGCAGTACTTC

d_call: -
clone_size: -
v_call: TRBV13
j_call: TRBJ1-5
cdr3_aa: CASSLGPAEPQHF
cdr3_nt: TGTGCCAGCAGCTTAGGGCCTGCGGAGCCCCAGCATTTT

d_call: -
clone_size: -
v_call: TRBV19
j_call: TRBJ1-5
cdr3_aa: CASSQGFNQPQHF
cdr3_nt: TGTGCCAGTAGTCAGGGATTTAATCAGCCCCAGCATTTT

d_call: -
clone_size: once
v_call: TRBV4-1
j_call: TRBJ2-7
cdr3_aa: CASSHLSGPSYEQYF
cdr3_nt: TGCGCCAGCAGCCACCTTAGCGGTCCCTCCTACGAGCAGTACTTC

d_call: TRBD2
clone_size: -
v_call: TRBV5-1
j_call: TRBJ2-7
cdr3_aa: CASSPFLAGNIHEQYF
cdr3_nt: TGCGCCAGCAGCCCTTTCCTAGCGGGAAACATCCACGAGCAGTACTTC

d_call: TRBD2
clone_size: -
v_call: TRBV4-1
j_call: TRBJ2-1
cdr3_aa: CASSQIAGSVSNEQFF
cdr3_nt: TGCGCCAGCAGCCAGATAGCGGGCTCGGTTAGCAATGAGCAGTTCTTC

d_call: TRBD2
clone_size: -
v_call: TRBV11-2
j_call: TRBJ2-7
cdr3_aa: CASSFRGEGEQYF
cdr3_nt: TGTGCCAGCAGCTTTCGTGGGGAGGGAGAGCAGTACTTC

d_call: TRBD1
clone_size: -
v_call: TRBV4-3
j_call: TRBJ1-5
cdr3_aa: CASSHDLDRGTGQPQHF
cdr3_nt: TGCGCCAGCAGCCATGACTTGGACAGGGGAACTGGGCAGCCCCAGCATTTT

d_call: TRBD1
clone_size: -
v_call: TRBV5-6
j_call: TRBJ2-7
cdr3_aa: CASSSRQGVLNEQYF
cdr3_nt: TGTGCCAGCAGCTCAAGACAGGGGGTCCTCAACGAGCAGTACTTC